This section outlines one TCR beta chain sequence together with its context. Trimming removed 4 bases at V and 0 bases at J, with 14 bases between. Germline loops: CDR1 KGHSH, CDR2 LQKENI. This CDR3 region has 16 residues. It was with 60 Vbeta and 13 Jbeta primers that the PCR ran. Clones were read by immunoSEQ multiplex PCR, and TCRdb kept only the in-frame ones, dropping some. This sample has 150,000 to 200,000 clones, with about 88% found just once. This entry is derived from a study of cytomegalovirus exposure and HLA in healthy donors. Study at large: Earlier findings included more than 95 million unique TCR beta sequences obtained from 150 million to 200 million T cells.

The rearrangement uses TRBV18 and TRBJ2-3; D may be TRBD1 (5 bases). Material: PBMCs. This clonotype was sampled from a woman aged 18-29 years in good health and CMV-seronegative. The CDR3 coding sequence is TGTGCCAGCTCACTAGGGGTCAGAAGTAGCACAGATACGCAGTATTTT. It yields the protein CASSLGVRSSTDTQYF.